The subject of this entry is one T cell receptor (beta chain). This clone was observed a handful of times. Its antigen remains unidentified. No quality values exist for individual bases; no much larger clone is one base distant. This sample is drawn from a study of beta chain features in type 1 diabetes listed by TCRdb under 2018. Concerning the study at large: Mean age, gender distribution, total cell number and subset yield were not different between patients and healthy donors. A total of roughly 100 million sorted cells were examined across all samples, and RNA yield correlated strongly with the number of cells per subset. The study compared TCRB repertoires of sorted circulating CD4+ T cell subsets between recently diagnosed type 1 diabetes patients and matched healthy donors. Regulatory and stem cell-like memory subsets were obtained from only 8 patients and roughly 8 healthy donors, while naive and central memory subsets were obtained from all 30 or so donors.

In the germline V gene, CDR1 corresponds to SGHRS and CDR2 to YFSETQ. V loses 7 bases, J loses 4 bases, and the germline ends lie 15 bases apart. The CDR3 contains 15 residues, cysteine and phenylalanine counted. Solely the CDR3 DNA is kept, with 45 bases framed from the first base. The entire amount of isolated RNA was reverse transcribed using the High Capacity cDNA Reverse Transcription Kit, so the sequenced TCRB transcripts were expressed ones. Deep immunoSEQ sequencing was performed on naive, central memory and regulatory T cell samples, with an average of around 3.5 million total reads per sample. Sorted cells were lysed in RLT buffer, and RNA was extracted using DNase-treated RNeasy Micro or Mini kits according to cell number. Each cell subset was processed on its own to prevent cross-contamination, while patient and healthy donor samples were processed together. The immunoSEQ multiplex PCR was used to amplify TCRB sequences from cDNA, generating 87-bp fragments that spanned the CDR3 region. The amplicons were sequenced using the Illumina HiSeq platform. As for the original processing: Synthetic template baselines were used to correct PCR bias computationally, reads within Hamming distance 2 were collapsed together, and singletons that could not be merged were discarded. Reads were aligned to IMGT to assign V, D and J genes, CDR3 length, and insertions or deletions at six rearrangement sites. Within each subset, clonotype counts were normalized to the number of sorted cells before true diversity and Gini coefficients were calculated with the tcR R package. Repertoire sharing was quantified using the overlap coefficient calculated on TCRB nucleotide sequences. This is the immuneACCESS table as TCRdb keeps it, with only in-frame sequences that have V and J called. A part of the clones is gone; compared with another copy, unresolved V genes explain less than half, and the rest is unexplained. V and J calls and clone size are those listed in that table; D and trimming were worked out from the DNA. Present in this sample are some 190,000 clones, around 8% of which were seen just once. The top ten clonotypes cover about 0.95% of the sample.

Each donor gave one peripheral blood draw, averaging about 100 mL, which was collected into heparinised tubes. Using a panel that included CD45RO, CCR7, CD25, CD127, CD95 and CD27, naive, central memory, regulatory and stem cell-like memory CD4+ T cells were sorted on a BD FACSAria II. A purity above 98% was achieved for all sorted populations. Right away, PBMCs were isolated by Lymphoprep density gradient centrifugation and were stained directly, with no culture step. So that batch effects would be minimized, each experiment stained and sorted samples in pairs, pairing one healthy donor with one patient. What the research found in general, with its limitations: Shorter templates might have been favored by PCR, but patient and control samples were amplified and corrected together, so both groups would have been affected equally by any skew. Because cDNA was sequenced instead of genomic DNA, highly expressing activated cells could be over-represented, though the groups showed no difference in activation or CD3 levels. Fewer insertions and more nucleotide deletions at VDJ recombination sites were observed in patients with type 1 diabetes, implying thymic rearrangement abnormalities. In all four CD4+ subsets, TCRB CDR3 length was moderately but significantly shorter in type 1 diabetes patients. Naive, central memory and regulatory TCRB repertoires appeared to be more alike among patients than among healthy donors. Only small numbers of individuals were included in the HLA sub-analyses, which left unresolved whether HLA type had any influence on TCRB rearrangement.

The sequenced sample was central memory CD4+ T cells from blood. The source of this sequence is a woman aged 35 to 49 with type 1 diabetes. The sequence joins TRBV5-1 to TRBJ2-6, with the D gene call left open. The DNA sequence is given as TGCGCCAGCCGCCAATCAAACTCGGGGGCCAACGTCCTGACTTTC. This sequence encodes CASRQSNSGANVLTF.